Below are 21 T cell receptor beta chains sequenced from a single sample in a study of a mutant IDH1 vaccine in newly diagnosed glioma. Stated time point: week 5, during vaccination. Topical imiquimod accompanied each vaccine dose, which consisted of 300 ug of mutant IDH1 20-mer peptide. Their antigens are not known. Profiling relied on immunoSEQ multiplex PCR, and the TCRdb table lists in-frame clones only, not all of them. The profile shows over 45,000 clones, about 80% of them singletons. The specimen comprised PBMCs, sampled from a glioma patient whose treatment included an IDH1 peptide vaccine. The receptors stem from a man aged 30-40 years with glioma.

V and J are TRBV15 and TRBJ1-2, with 8 bases matching TRBD1. With V trimmed by 1 base and J by 0 bases, 1 base remained unmatched. The CDR3 extends over 15 amino acids. Germline V gene data show CDR1 as LNHNV and CDR2 as YYDKDF (reference sequence). The CDR3 sequence is CATSRGDRTNYGYTF. CDR3 in DNA: TGTGCCACCAGCAGAGGGGACAGGACTAACTATGGCTACACCTTC.

The chain recombines TRBV6-5 with TRBJ1-1; a possible D gene is TRBD1 (5 bases). V lost 2 bases and J 2 bases, leaving 12 bases between the germline ends. CDR1 and CDR2 (germline): MNHEY, SVGAGI. This CDR3 is 15 amino acids long. CDR3 sequence (DNA): TGTGCCAGCAGTTACGTCCGACAGATTAACACTGAAGCTTTCTTT. Its protein is CASSYVRQINTEAFF.

This clone showed up just once. This sequence joins TRBV7-6 and TRBJ2-3, with unresolved D. The CDR3 runs 14 residues. Germline CDR1 and CDR2: SGHVS and FNYEAQ. Trimming took off 5 bases at V and 2 bases at J, with 11 bases between the two ends. In nucleotides, the CDR3 is TGTGCCAGCAGCCTCTCGACCTACACAGATACGCAGTATTTT. It translates to CASSLSTYTDTQYF.

V usage is TRBV28 and J usage is TRBJ1-5; a weak D match, TRBD1 (6 bases). Between the trimmed V and J ends, which lost 3 bases and 3 bases, there was a span of 12 bases. Germline V gene data show CDR1 as MDHEN and CDR2 as SYDVKM. This CDR3 region has 15 residues. CDR3 residues: CASSFLDRDNQPQHF. The DNA for the CDR3 is TGTGCCAGCAGTTTTTTGGACAGAGACAATCAGCCCCAGCATTTT.

The chain combines TRBV14 with TRBJ2-4; 10 bases line up with TRBD1. Germline-derived CDR1 and CDR2 are SGHDN and FVKESK. The CDR3 totals 16 residues. Germline trimming cut 5 bases from V and 3 bases from J; bases unmatched to any gene: 7. DNA for the CDR3: TGTGCCAGCAGCAAAGGGACAGGGGAGGGCAAAAACATTCAGTACTTC. It codes for CASSKGTGEGKNIQYF.

This rearrangement joins TRBV1 to TRBJ2-1; TRBD2, the D gene given by the table, was not confirmed from the DNA. TRBV1 is described as a pseudogene. This CDR3 has 18 amino acids. CDR3 sequence: CTSSQAGLAKISYNEQFF. The CDR3 region has the DNA TGCACCAGCAGCCAAGCGGGACTAGCGAAAATCTCCTACAATGAGCAGTTCTTC.

The rearrangement uses TRBV19 and TRBJ2-2; D is possibly TRBD2 (6 bases). Looked up from germline, CDR1 is LNHDA and CDR2 is SQIVND (reference sequence). Trimming took off 3 bases at V and 0 bases at J, with 14 bases between the two ends. CDR3 size: 17 residues. CDR3 DNA sequence: TGTGCCAGTAGTATCCCCCCGGGAGCCGCGAACACCGGGGAGCTGTTTTTT. Translation: CASSIPPGAANTGELFF.

The rearrangement uses TRBV5-6 and TRBJ2-5; the D call may be TRBD1 or TRBD2 (6 bases each). The V end was cut by 1 base, the J end by 4 bases, with 14 bases between. CDR3 size: 15 residues. Germline V CDR1 and CDR2: SGHDT, YYEEEE. In nucleotides, the CDR3 is TGTGCCAGCAGCTTGTGGGGGGCGGGTCTAGAGACCCAGTACTTC. As protein: CASSLWGAGLETQYF.

This chain uses TRBV7-8 with TRBJ1-2; D is possibly TRBD1 (5 bases). This CDR3 comprises 15 residues. With 11 bases removed from V and 0 bases from J, the gap between germline ends came to 19 bases. Germline lookup yields CDR1 SGHVS and CDR2 FQNEAQ. CDR3 sequence: CALANLDIANYGYTF. CDR3 nucleotide sequence: TGTGCCCTAGCTAATCTGGACATAGCTAACTATGGCTACACCTTC.

The chain couples TRBV2 to TRBJ2-2; 7 bases line up with TRBD2. Germline lookup yields CDR1 SNHLY and CDR2 FYNNEI. The CDR3 runs to 12 residues. V lost 9 bases and J lost 3; bases outside the gene matches: 1. The CDR3 bases are TGTGCCAGTCGGGGGGACACCGGGGAGCTGTTTTTT. This encodes CASRGDTGELFF.

The rearrangement uses TRBV5-1 and TRBJ1-1; a weak D match, TRBD1 (6 bases). This CDR3 has 16 residues. Looked up from germline, CDR1 is SGHRS and CDR2 is YFSETQ. Trimming stripped 4 bases from V and 1 base from J, with 17 bases between. The CDR3, as DNA: TGCGCCAGCAGCCCCCGGACCGGGGGCGAGAACACTGAAGCTTTCTTT. Protein product: CASSPRTGGENTEAFF.

This clone was seen only once. The CDR3 coding sequence is TGCAGCGTTGAATGGGAATGGGGTGACGAGCAGTACTTC. Protein sequence: CSVEWEWGDEQYF. The chain joins TRBV29-1 to TRBJ2-7; D not resolved. The CDR3 extends over 13 amino acids. In germline, CDR1 is SQVTM, CDR2 ANQGSEA. Trimming took off 2 bases at V and 5 bases at J, with 13 bases between the two ends.

The rearrangement links TRBV11-1 to TRBJ1-1; D is undetermined. Per the germline V gene, CDR1 is SGHAT and CDR2 is FQDESV (reference sequence). The CDR3 runs to 12 residues. Trimming left V 1 base short and J 10 bases short, with 10 bases between. CDR3 in DNA: TGTGCCAGCAGCTTAGACGGGGTACGAGCTTTCTTT. Its protein is CASSLDGVRAFF.

The gene calls are TRBV5-6 and TRBJ1-1, with TRBD1 identical over 8 bases. After removal of 1 base from V and 1 base from J, the junction contained 3 bases not matched to a gene. CDR1 and CDR2 (germline): SGHDT, YYEEEE. CDR3 length: 15 residues. This CDR3 is CASSLFQGANTEAFF. CDR3 nucleotides: TGTGCCAGCAGCTTGTTTCAGGGGGCGAACACTGAAGCTTTCTTT.

There are a few counts of this clone. The chain joins TRBV13 to TRBJ1-1; 7 bases map to TRBD1. The CDR3 sequence is 17 residues long. Germline-derived CDR1 and CDR2 are PRHDT and FYEKMQ (reference sequence). Trimming cost V 5 bases and J 8 bases; bases outside gene matches: 20. The CDR3 protein is CASSPGDRWARDLEAFF. The CDR3 DNA sequence: TGTGCCAGCAGCCCTGGGGACAGATGGGCGAGGGATCTCGAAGCTTTCTTT.

Regarding this clone: The sample contains more than one DNA sequence encoding this CDR3. The rearrangement uses TRBV2 and TRBJ2-2; unclear D gene. Germline assignment: CDR1 SNHLY and CDR2 FYNNEI. Trimming took off 6 bases at V and 4 bases at J, with 3 bases between the two ends. The CDR3 contains 11 residues. The CDR3 DNA reads TGTGCCAGCAGGGGCACCGGGGAGCTGTTTTTT. Its protein product is CASRGTGELFF.

The CDR3 sequence: CSVRPPLYGYTF. CDR3 nucleotide sequence: TGCAGCGTCCGCCCCCCCCTCTATGGCTACACCTTC. The chain carries TRBV29-1 and TRBJ1-2; no reliable D call. This CDR3 is built from 12 residues. The germline gives CDR1 SQVTM, CDR2 ANQGSEA. V gave up 6 bases and J gave up 4 bases, with 12 bases separating them.

The V gene is TRBV7-9, the J gene TRBJ1-1; possible D gene TRBD1, 5 bases. The germline V gene has CDR1 SEHNR and CDR2 FQNEAQ (reference sequence). The CDR3 runs 16 residues. Trimming cost V 5 bases and J 0 bases, with 16 bases left between them. CDR3 amino acids: CASSPPPGTVNTEAFF. The CDR3 DNA sequence: TGTGCCAGCAGCCCGCCGCCCGGGACGGTGAACACTGAAGCTTTCTTT. Full variable domain (outside the CDR3, taken from reference TRBV7-9 and TRBJ1-1): DTGVSQNPRHKITKRGQNVTFRCDPISEHNRLYWYRQTLGQGPEFLTYFQNEAQLEKSRLLSDRFSAERPKGSFSTLEIQRTEQGDSAMYLCASSPPPGTVNTEAFFGQGTRLTVV.

The rearrangement joins TRBV9 to TRBJ2-7; D remains unclear. Germline CDR1 SGDLS, CDR2 YYNGEE. V was trimmed by 0 bases and J by 0 bases, leaving 10 bases between them. The CDR3 consists of 15 residues. DNA of the CDR3: TGTGCCAGCAGCGTAGGGGCTGTGCCCTCCTACGAGCAGTACTTC. Encoded protein: CASSVGAVPSYEQYF.

This clone appeared a single time. The V gene is TRBV6-5, the J gene TRBJ2-5, with 10 bases fitting TRBD1. The CDR3 extends over 14 amino acids. Germline V gives CDR1 MNHEY, CDR2 SVGAGI. V lost 3 bases, J lost 5 bases, and 3 bases stayed unmatched. This CDR3 reads CASSYGTGVETQYF. The CDR3 region has the DNA TGTGCCAGCAGTTATGGGACAGGGGTGGAGACCCAGTACTTC.

This clone came up a few times. This chain connects TRBV20-1 to TRBJ1-5, with D perhaps matching TRBD1 (5 bases). V gave up 4 bases and J gave up 9 bases, with 10 bases separating them. Germline V CDR1 and CDR2: DFQATT, SNEGSKA (reference sequence). The CDR3 consists of 11 residues. In DNA form, the CDR3 reads TGCAGTGCTATACATGGGGGGCCCCAGCATTTT. Translating gives CSAIHGGPQHF.